Listed below are T cell receptor beta chains from one sample, sequenced in a study of T cells in Graves' hyperthyroidism and ophthalmopathy. TCRdb itself ran the multiplex PCR reads through MiXCR, one entry per CDR3 protein. The repertoire holds about 620,000 distinct CDR3 sequences, 15% to 20% seen once, with around 4% in the top ten. The material sequenced was blood. The receptors shown here come from a woman aged 25 to 39 with Graves' hyperthyroidism. Both conserved end residues are part of each CDR3. A D gene is named only where the DNA matches it firmly. Not every row has a clone size; where given, it reads once, few, many or a size class.

d_call,clone_size,j_call,v_call,cdr3_aa,cdr3_nt
NA,many,TRBJ2-1,TRBV18,CASSPRRDYNEQFF,TGTGCCAGCTCACCACGCCGGGACTACAATGAGCAGTTCTTC
NA,many,TRBJ2-3,TRBV6-1,CASSALGGGARTDTQYF,TGTGCCAGCAGTGCCCTAGGTGGGGGGGCCCGGACAGATACGCAGTATTTT
NA,many,TRBJ1-2,TRBV6-5,CASSYFSGSAGYTF,TGTGCCAGCAGTTACTTTTCAGGGTCGGCTGGCTACACCTTC
NA,many,TRBJ1-5,TRBV28,CASSLRVSNQPQHF,TGTGCCAGCAGTCTTAGGGTCTCCAATCAGCCCCAGCATTTT
TRBD2,many,TRBJ2-7,TRBV28,CASSSRGLAGEQYF,TGTGCCAGCAGTTCCCGAGGACTAGCGGGAGAGCAGTACTTC
TRBD1,few,TRBJ2-7,TRBV10-3,CATGTGDWLEQYF,TGTGCCACCGGGACAGGGGACTGGCTTGAGCAGTACTTC
NA,NA,TRBJ1-6,TRBV9,CASSVVSDSPLHF,TGTGCCAGCAGCGTAGTTTCTGATTCACCCCTCCACTTT
TRBD2,many,TRBJ2-7,TRBV13,CASSSGGGRTYEQYF,TGTGCCAGCAGCTCCGGCGGGGGGAGAACCTACGAGCAGTACTTC
NA,many,TRBJ2-3,TRBV11-2,CASSRIQRTDTQYF,TGTGCCAGCAGTAGAATTCAACGCACAGATACGCAGTATTTT
NA,few,TRBJ2-1,TRBV2,CASSEIAESYNEQFF,TGTGCCAGCAGTGAAATAGCGGAATCCTACAATGAGCAGTTCTTC
NA,many,TRBJ2-5,TRBV12-3/TRBV12-4,CASSLIPPRDNQETQYF,TGTGCCAGCAGTTTAATCCCCCCCCGGGACAACCAAGAGACCCAGTACTTC
NA,few,TRBJ2-4,TRBV2,CASSFDGQRGNIQYF,TGTGCCAGCAGCTTCGACGGACAGAGAGGAAACATTCAGTACTTC
NA,many,TRBJ2-1,TRBV28,CASSLVIGFNEQFF,TGTGCCAGCAGTTTAGTAATAGGTTTCAATGAGCAGTTCTTC
NA,many,TRBJ2-1,TRBV3-1,CASSRSGAVRNEQFF,TGTGCCAGCAGCCGTAGCGGAGCGGTCCGGAATGAGCAGTTCTTC
TRBD1,many,TRBJ1-5,TRBV12-3/TRBV12-4,CASSLQRQGGQPQHF,TGTGCCAGCAGCTTACAGAGACAGGGAGGTCAGCCCCAGCATTTT
TRBD1,many,TRBJ2-5,TRBV20-1,CSARENRGLVVETQYF,TGCAGTGCTAGAGAAAACAGGGGGCTAGTGGTGGAGACCCAGTACTTC
NA,few,TRBJ1-5,TRBV6-6,CASSYSAMLVNQPQHF,TGTGCCAGCAGTTACTCAGCAATGTTGGTAAATCAGCCCCAGCATTTT
NA,NA,TRBJ1-1,TRBV7-9,CASSFTGGEAFF,TGTGCCAGCAGCTTTACCGGGGGAGAAGCTTTCTTT
NA,NA,TRBJ2-7,TRBV29-1,CSVEVKGVSYEQYF,TGCAGCGTTGAGGTCAAGGGGGTCTCCTACGAGCAGTACTTC
TRBD1,NA,TRBJ1-1,TRBV5-1,CASSETGNNYLNTEAFF,TGCGCCAGCAGCGAGACAGGGAACAACTATCTGAACACTGAAGCTTTCTTT
NA,few,TRBJ2-2,TRBV6-1,CAIGETNTGELFF,TGTGCCATTGGAGAAACGAACACCGGGGAGCTGTTTTTT
NA,many,TRBJ1-5,TRBV12-3/TRBV12-4,CASSWGVSNQPQHF,TGTGCCAGCAGTTGGGGCGTGAGCAATCAGCCCCAGCATTTT
NA,few,TRBJ2-3,TRBV9,CASKTLAEDTQYF,TGTGCCAGCAAGACGTTGGCGGAAGATACGCAGTATTTT
TRBD1,few,TRBJ2-7,TRBV4-1,CASSLDRVYGSYEQYF,TGCGCCAGCAGTCTAGACAGGGTCTACGGGTCCTACGAGCAGTACTTC
TRBD2,NA,TRBJ2-7,TRBV20-1,CSAIRTSGAYEQYF,TGCAGTGCCATTAGGACTAGCGGAGCCTACGAGCAGTACTTC
NA,NA,TRBJ2-7,TRBV20-1,CSARGQSLSYEQCF,TGCAGTGCTAGGGGACAATCCCTTTCCTACGAGCAGTGCTTC
TRBD1,NA,TRBJ1-4,TRBV20-1,CSARRGGEKLFF,TGCAGTGCTAGAAGAGGGGGCGAAAAACTGTTTTTT
TRBD2,few,TRBJ2-3,TRBV7-2,CASSLLGLAGDTQYF,TGTGCCAGCAGCCTCCTGGGACTAGCGGGAGATACGCAGTATTTT
NA,many,TRBJ2-3,TRBV6-1,CASRNADTQYF,TGTGCCAGCAGGAACGCAGATACGCAGTATTTT
NA,many,TRBJ2-3,TRBV12-5,CASGLDLDTQYF,TGTGCTAGTGGTTTGGACCTAGATACGCAGTATTTT
NA,many,TRBJ1-6,TRBV28,CASSLGRVDSPLHF,TGTGCCAGCAGTTTAGGCAGGGTCGACTCACCCCTCCACTTT
TRBD2,many,TRBJ2-1,TRBV11-3,CASSDTRGLAGSVLSYNEQFF,TGTGCCAGCAGCGATACCCGGGGACTAGCGGGATCCGTCTTATCCTACAATGAGCAGTTCTTC
NA,NA,TRBJ2-7,TRBV30,CAWSRREQYF,TGTGCCTGGAGTCGTCGGGAGCAGTACTTC
NA,many,TRBJ2-4,TRBV11-3,CASSWGDIAKNIQYF,TGTGCCAGCAGCTGGGGGGATATAGCCAAAAACATTCAGTACTTC
NA,many,TRBJ2-5,TRBV28,CASSISARETQYF,TGTGCCAGCAGTATTTCTGCCCGGGAGACCCAGTACTTC
NA,many,TRBJ1-1,TRBV5-5,CASSTLEGAEAFF,TGTGCCAGCAGCACCCTTGAGGGGGCTGAAGCTTTCTTT
TRBD1,many,TRBJ2-3,TRBV20-1,CSATDRGGTDTQYF,TGCAGTGCTACTGACAGGGGGGGCACAGATACGCAGTATTTT
TRBD2,NA,TRBJ2-7,TRBV7-7,CASSLPQGASGRLHEQYF,TGTGCTAGCAGCTTACCTCAGGGAGCTAGCGGGAGGCTTCACGAGCAGTACTTC
TRBD2,many,TRBJ2-7,TRBV3-1,CASTQRASGIKNEQYF,TGTGCCAGCACCCAGAGGGCAAGCGGGATTAAGAACGAGCAGTACTTC
NA,NA,TRBJ1-1,TRBV5-1,CASSLLPRSTEAFF,TGCGCCAGCAGCTTACTCCCCAGAAGCACTGAAGCTTTCTTT
NA,many,TRBJ2-7,TRBV9,CASSVGPRADYYEQYF,TGTGCCAGCAGCGTTGGGCCTAGAGCGGACTACTACGAGCAGTACTTC
NA,many,TRBJ1-1,TRBV18,CASSPGLTEAFF,TGTGCCAGCTCACCAGGGCTTACTGAAGCTTTCTTT
NA,many,TRBJ2-7,TRBV6-2/TRBV6-3,CASSRAGTYEQYF,TGTGCCAGCAGTCGAGCGGGTACCTACGAGCAGTACTTC
TRBD1,once,TRBJ1-5,TRBV18,CASSPGIIQGDQPQHF,TGTGCCAGCTCACCAGGGATTATACAGGGGGATCAGCCCCAGCATTTT
TRBD1,NA,TRBJ2-5,TRBV18,CASSPIPGQGRETQYF,TGTGCCAGCTCACCGATTCCGGGACAGGGGAGAGAGACCCAGTACTTC
NA,NA,TRBJ2-1,TRBV12-3/TRBV12-4,CASSPGYNGQFF,TGTGCCAGCAGTCCAGGGTACAATGGGCAGTTCTTC
NA,many,TRBJ1-1,TRBV30,CAWSVQTPQAFF,TGTGCCTGGAGTGTACAAACACCCCAAGCTTTCTTT
NA,many,TRBJ2-3,TRBV7-2,CASKDWASTDTQYF,TGTGCCAGCAAGGACTGGGCTAGCACAGATACGCAGTATTTT
TRBD1,many,TRBJ2-5,TRBV24-1,CATSDLWQGVEETQYF,TGTGCCACCAGTGACCTGTGGCAGGGGGTGGAAGAGACCCAGTACTTC
TRBD1,many,TRBJ1-6,TRBV27,CASSYKGAVAPLHF,TGTGCCAGCAGTTATAAGGGGGCGGTGGCACCCCTCCACTTT
TRBD2,few,TRBJ2-2,TRBV4-3,CASSQFTSGNTGELFF,TGCGCCAGCAGCCAATTCACTAGCGGGAACACCGGGGAGCTGTTTTTT
NA,few,TRBJ2-5,TRBV12-3/TRBV12-4,CASSSHPGAGETQYF,TGTGCCAGCAGCTCCCACCCAGGGGCTGGAGAGACCCAGTACTTC
NA,many,TRBJ2-3,TRBV2,CASNPPRSYTDTQYF,TGTGCCAGCAACCCCCCAAGGAGTTACACAGATACGCAGTATTTT
TRBD1,many,TRBJ1-2,TRBV7-2,CASSPLGQGGNYGYTF,TGTGCCAGCAGCCCACTCGGACAGGGGGGGAACTATGGCTACACCTTC
TRBD1,few,TRBJ1-4,TRBV10-2,CASKGVRGDEKLFF,TGCGCCAGCAAGGGCGTCAGGGGGGATGAAAAACTGTTTTTT